This T cell receptor beta chain was retrieved from a study of blood T cell repertoires in COVID-19. Overall study context: The United States, Italy and Spain provided the acute and convalescent COVID-19 samples.

Per the original data handling: By means of reference gene primer amplification, nucleated cell counts were estimated. Produced via immunoSEQ multiplex PCR; TCRdb's table is partial and in-frame only. The DNA gave D and trimming, while V, J and clone size come from that table. In the table there are hundreds of thousands of clones, more than 70% of which are singletons. Germline trimming cut 2 bases from V and 7 bases from J; bases unmatched to any gene: 13. The CDR3 sequence is 17 residues long. Per germline, CDR1 LGHDT and CDR2 YNNKEL (reference sequence). Someone with COVID-19 had been met by exposed participants within 2 weeks before study entry.

Sequencing was done on a sample of PBMCs or T cells enriched from blood (not recorded which). The V call is TRBV3-1 (or the pseudogene TRBV3-2), the J call TRBJ2-1, with 8 nucleotides matching TRBD2. This receptor was taken from a woman between 18 and 29 years old who had been exposed to COVID-19. This CDR3 is CASSQPQTSAYSNEQFF. The CDR3 DNA reads TGTGCCAGCAGCCAACCACAGACTAGCGCATACTCGAATGAGCAGTTCTTC.